One sample yielded the 14 T cell receptor beta chains listed below, sequenced in a study of blood T cell repertoires in COVID-19. Clones were sequenced by immunoSEQ multiplex PCR, and TCRdb holds only the in-frame ones, with some missing. The sample yields 160,000 or so clones, approximately 91% seen once. Sequenced input: peripheral blood. These receptors were obtained from a man younger than 30 with acute or convalescent COVID-19.

V and J are TRBV7-9 and TRBJ1-5; D is uncertain. The CDR3 consists of 13 residues. Trimming removed 0 bases at V and 5 bases at J, with 5 bases between. Germline-derived CDR1 and CDR2 are SEHNR and FQNEAQ (reference sequence). CDR3 DNA sequence: TGTGCCAGCAGCTTAGCGAGGGATCAGCCCCAGCATTTT. Translated: CASSLARDQPQHF.

This clone appeared once. The chain recombines TRBV7-9 with TRBJ1-1; D remains unclear. CDR1 is SEHNR, CDR2 FQNEAQ, per germline (reference sequence). The CDR3 covers 12 residues. V dropped 9 bases and J dropped 2 bases, with 10 bases sitting between them. CDR3 DNA sequence: TGTGCCAGTGCGCCTATTAACACTGAAGCTTTCTTT. Residues: CASAPINTEAFF.

This chain's CDR3 is CASSDEASGRWTGELFF. CDR3 nucleotide sequence: TGTGCCAGCAGCGATGAGGCTAGCGGGAGATGGACCGGGGAGCTGTTTTTT. The chain is built from TRBV3-1 (or the pseudogene TRBV3-2) and TRBJ2-2; 10 bases fit TRBD2. The CDR3 is 17 amino acids. Trimming removed 5 bases from V and 5 bases from J; junction bases left unmatched: 11. The germline CDR1 and CDR2 sequences are LGHDT and YNNKEL (reference sequence).

A remark on this clone: One end of the junction is discordant with germline, which a read error may explain. The rearrangement uses TRBV7-9 and TRBJ1-3; a weak D match, TRBD1 (5 bases). This CDR3 contains 12 residues. Looked up from germline, CDR1 is SEHNR and CDR2 is FQNEAQ (reference sequence). The CDR3, as DNA: TGTGCCAGCAGCTCAGGGCTGCAGGCCCCATCATTT. Residues: CASSSGLQAPSF.

The chain links TRBV28 to TRBJ1-5, with unresolved D. Per germline, CDR1 MDHEN and CDR2 SYDVKM. This CDR3 has 14 amino acids. V lost 7 bases and J 1 base, leaving 11 bases between the germline ends. DNA of the CDR3: TGTGCCAGCAACCCTCCCGGGAGCAATCAGCCCCAGCATTTT. Translating it yields CASNPPGSNQPQHF.

This chain uses TRBV19 with TRBJ1-4; D is possibly TRBD1 (5 bases). Germline CDR1 and CDR2: LNHDA and SQIVND (reference sequence). Trimming took off 3 bases at V and 1 base at J, with 9 bases between the two ends. The CDR3 has 15 residues. The CDR3 region has the DNA TGTGCCAGTAGTATTCGGGGGGGAACTAATGAAAAACTGTTTTTT. This encodes CASSIRGGTNEKLFF. Complete variable domain (other parts from reference TRBV19 and TRBJ1-4): DGGITQSPKYLFRKEGQNVTLSCEQNLNHDAMYWYRQDPGQGLRLIYYSQIVNDFQKGDIAEGYSVSREKKESFPLTVTSAQKNPTAFYLCASSIRGGTNEKLFFGSGTQLSVL.

The chain couples TRBV11-2 to TRBJ1-1; TRBD1 aligns across 8 bases. Germline V gene data show CDR1 as SGHAT and CDR2 as FQNNGV. V trimming: 8 bases; J trimming: 0 bases; junction bases outside the gene matches: 14. CDR3 length equals 17 residues. The DNA for the CDR3 is TGTGCCAGCCCTAGGGTGGACAGGGTGAAAATGAACACTGAAGCTTTCTTT. Translated: CASPRVDRVKMNTEAFF.

This chain connects TRBV6-5 to TRBJ1-6; D perhaps matches TRBD1 (5 bases). The CDR3 totals 16 residues. V dropped 4 bases and J dropped 3 bases, with 13 bases sitting between them. Germline V gene lookup returns CDR1 MNHEY and CDR2 SVGAGI. CDR3 in DNA: TGTGCCAGCAGTTCTCGACAGTCCTTCTATAATTCACCCCTCCACTTT. It is translated as CASSSRQSFYNSPLHF.

The chain uses TRBV30 and TRBJ1-2; D gene unclear. Deletions cut 5 bases from V and 4 bases from J, with 14 bases between. In germline, CDR1 is GTSNPN, CDR2 SVGIG (reference sequence). CDR3 size: 13 residues. This CDR3 is CAWRVFGGYGYTF. CDR3 bases: TGTGCCTGGCGGGTCTTCGGAGGCTATGGCTACACCTTC.

This clone has a single count. The chain is built from TRBV15 and TRBJ2-1; 10 bases fit TRBD1. The CDR3 sequence is 19 residues long. V lost 3 bases, J lost 7 bases, and 18 bases stayed unmatched. CDR1 is LNHNV, CDR2 YYDKDF, per germline (reference sequence). The CDR3 protein is CATSSSLGTGDDSGNEQFF. The CDR3, as DNA: TGTGCCACCAGCAGTTCCCTAGGGACAGGGGATGATTCTGGAAATGAGCAGTTCTTC.

This rearrangement joins TRBV9 to TRBJ1-4, with 9 positions matching TRBD1. The V and J ends lost 0 bases and 7 bases, in that order; junction bases with no gene match: 10. CDR3 length: 17 residues. In germline, CDR1 is SGDLS, CDR2 YYNGEE. The CDR3 DNA reads as TGTGCCAGCAGCGTAGATCTGGGGACAGGGAGGGGTGAAAAACTGTTTTTT. Amino acids: CASSVDLGTGRGEKLFF.

V is TRBV27 and J is TRBJ1-1; TRBD1 is a possible D gene (6 bases). This CDR3 has 17 amino acids. Trimming cost V 0 bases and J 1 base, with 15 bases left between them. Germline assignment: CDR1 MNHEY and CDR2 SMNVEV (reference sequence). CDR3 residues: CASSLSGTGWGNTEAFF. DNA for the CDR3: TGTGCCAGCAGTTTATCGGGAACAGGGTGGGGGAACACTGAAGCTTTCTTT.

The chain employs TRBV10-3 and TRBJ2-1; weak D call: TRBD2 (6 bases). CDR1 is ENHRY, CDR2 SYGVKD, per germline. This CDR3 region has 15 residues. V shed 2 bases and J shed 8 bases, with 16 bases lying between them. In DNA form, the CDR3 reads TGTGCCATCAGTGAGCAGACCTTGGGGGAGGATGAGCAGTTCTTC. This translates into CAISEQTLGEDEQFF.

The V gene is TRBV7-9, the J gene TRBJ1-2; the D gene is possibly TRBD1 (6 bases). Germline assignment: CDR1 SEHNR and CDR2 FQNEAQ (reference sequence). Trimming cost V 0 bases and J 1 base, with 6 bases left between them. This CDR3 contains 14 residues. Here the CDR3 DNA reads TGTGCCAGCAGCTTAGCACAGGGTAACTATGGCTACACCTTC. Residues: CASSLAQGNYGYTF.